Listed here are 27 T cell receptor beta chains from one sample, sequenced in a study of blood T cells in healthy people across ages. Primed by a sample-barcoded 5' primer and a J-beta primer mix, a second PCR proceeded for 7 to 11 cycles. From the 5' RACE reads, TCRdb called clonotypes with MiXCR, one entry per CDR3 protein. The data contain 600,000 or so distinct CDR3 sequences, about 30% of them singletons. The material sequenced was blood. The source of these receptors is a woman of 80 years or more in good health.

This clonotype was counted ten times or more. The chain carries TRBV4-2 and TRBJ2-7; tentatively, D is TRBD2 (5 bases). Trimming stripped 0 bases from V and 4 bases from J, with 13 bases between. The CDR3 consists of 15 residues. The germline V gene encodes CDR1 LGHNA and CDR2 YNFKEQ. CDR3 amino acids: CASSQDGEGWYEQYF. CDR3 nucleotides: TGTGCCAGCAGCCAAGATGGAGAGGGTTGGTACGAGCAGTACTTC.

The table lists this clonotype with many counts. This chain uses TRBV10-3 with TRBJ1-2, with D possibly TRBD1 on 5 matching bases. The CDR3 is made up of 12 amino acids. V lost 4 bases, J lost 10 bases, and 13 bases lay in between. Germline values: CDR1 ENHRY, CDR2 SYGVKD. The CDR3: CAISAGTGVYTF. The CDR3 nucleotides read TGTGCCATCAGTGCGGGGACTGGAGTCTACACCTTC.

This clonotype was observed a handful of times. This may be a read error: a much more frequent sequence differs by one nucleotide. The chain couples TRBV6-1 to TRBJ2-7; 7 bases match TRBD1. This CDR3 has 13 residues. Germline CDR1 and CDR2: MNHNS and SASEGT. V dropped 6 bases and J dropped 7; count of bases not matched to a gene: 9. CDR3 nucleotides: TGTGCCAGCAGCCGGGTACAGGGGAGTGAGCAGTACTTC. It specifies CASSRVQGSEQYF.

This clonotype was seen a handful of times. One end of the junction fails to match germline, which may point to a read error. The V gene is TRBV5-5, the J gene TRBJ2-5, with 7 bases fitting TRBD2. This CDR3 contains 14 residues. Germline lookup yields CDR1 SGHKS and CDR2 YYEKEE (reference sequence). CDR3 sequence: CACSPAGTQETQYF. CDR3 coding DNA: TGTGCCTGCAGCCCAGCGGGAACCCAAGAGACCCAGTACTTC.

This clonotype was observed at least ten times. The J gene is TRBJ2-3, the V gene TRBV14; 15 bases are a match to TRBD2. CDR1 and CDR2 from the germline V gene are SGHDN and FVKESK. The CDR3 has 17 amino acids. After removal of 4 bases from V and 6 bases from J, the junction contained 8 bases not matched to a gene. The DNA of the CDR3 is TGTGCCAGCAGCCTCGGACTAGCGGGGGGGCCGAGGGATACGCAGTATTTT. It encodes CASSLGLAGGPRDTQYF.

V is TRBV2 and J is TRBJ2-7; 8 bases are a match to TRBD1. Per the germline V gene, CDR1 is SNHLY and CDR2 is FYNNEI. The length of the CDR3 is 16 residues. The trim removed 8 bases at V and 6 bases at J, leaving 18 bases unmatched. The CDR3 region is CASRNEPQGAPGEQYF. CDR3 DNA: TGTGCCAGCCGCAATGAACCCCAGGGGGCCCCGGGCGAGCAGTACTTC.

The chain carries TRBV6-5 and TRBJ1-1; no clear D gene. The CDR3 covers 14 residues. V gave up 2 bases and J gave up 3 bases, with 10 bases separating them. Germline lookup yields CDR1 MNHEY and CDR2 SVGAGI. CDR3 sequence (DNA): TGTGCCAGCAGTTACCGCCAAACGGACACTGAAGCTTTCTTT. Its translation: CASSYRQTDTEAFF.

As DNA, the CDR3 is TGTGCCAGCAGCACCGAGACAGGCACCTATGGCTACACCTTC. Translating it yields CASSTETGTYGYTF. This chain uses TRBV6-1 with TRBJ1-2, with a weak D call TRBD1 (6 bases). V shed 6 bases and J shed 4 bases, with 15 bases lying between them. Germline CDR1 and CDR2: MNHNS and SASEGT. This CDR3 is 14 amino acids long.

CDR3 in DNA: TGTGCCAGCAGTGGGACCGGATCGGTCACTGAAGCTTTCTTT. It translates to CASSGTGSVTEAFF. The J gene is TRBJ1-1, the V gene TRBV6-1; no definite D call. The CDR3 consists of 14 residues. Germline CDR1 reads MNHNS; CDR2 reads SASEGT. V gave up 4 bases and J gave up 4 bases, with 13 bases separating them.

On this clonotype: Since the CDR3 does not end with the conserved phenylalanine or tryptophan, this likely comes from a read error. The CDR3 loop reads CASGPRLAGGREQFV. In nucleotides, the CDR3 is TGTGCCAGCGGCCCTAGACTAGCGGGGGGGCGGGAGCAGTTCGTC. This chain joins TRBV7-2 and TRBJ2-1, with 14 bases that match TRBD2. CDR1 is SGHTA, CDR2 FQGNSA, per germline. This CDR3 contains 15 residues. J gave up 10 bases and V 8 bases, and 10 bases lay outside the gene matches.

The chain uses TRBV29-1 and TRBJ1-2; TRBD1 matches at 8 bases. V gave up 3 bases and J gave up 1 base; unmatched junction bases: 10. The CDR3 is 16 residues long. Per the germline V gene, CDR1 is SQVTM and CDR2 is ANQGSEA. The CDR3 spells CSVDARQGLSNYGYTF. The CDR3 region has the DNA TGCAGCGTTGATGCGAGACAGGGGTTAAGTAACTATGGCTACACCTTC. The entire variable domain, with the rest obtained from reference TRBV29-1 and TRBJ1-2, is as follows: SAVISQKPSRDICQRGTSLTIQCQVDSQVTMMFWYRQQPGQSLTLIATANQGSEATYESGFVIDKFPISRPNLTFSTLTVSNMSPEDSSIYLCSVDARQGLSNYGYTFGSGTRLTVV.

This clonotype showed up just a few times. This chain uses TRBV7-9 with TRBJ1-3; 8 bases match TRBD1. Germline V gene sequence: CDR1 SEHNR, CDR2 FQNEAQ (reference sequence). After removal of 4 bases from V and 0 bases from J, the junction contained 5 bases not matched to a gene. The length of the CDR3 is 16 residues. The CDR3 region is CASSSRGRGSGNTIYF. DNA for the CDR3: TGTGCCAGCAGCTCCAGGGGGCGAGGCTCTGGAAACACCATATATTTT.

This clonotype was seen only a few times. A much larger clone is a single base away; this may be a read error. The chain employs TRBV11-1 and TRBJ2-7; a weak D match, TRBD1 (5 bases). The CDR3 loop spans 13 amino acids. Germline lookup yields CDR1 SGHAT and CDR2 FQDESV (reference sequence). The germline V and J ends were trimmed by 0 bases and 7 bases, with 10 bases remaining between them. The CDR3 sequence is CASSLALDSEQYF. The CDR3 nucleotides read TGTGCCAGCAGCTTAGCGCTAGACAGTGAGCAGTACTTC.

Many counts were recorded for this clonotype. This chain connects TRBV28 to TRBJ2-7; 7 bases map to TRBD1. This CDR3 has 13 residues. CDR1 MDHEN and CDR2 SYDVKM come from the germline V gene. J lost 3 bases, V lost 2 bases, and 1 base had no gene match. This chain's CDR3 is CASSLQGDYEQYF. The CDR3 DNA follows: TGTGCCAGCAGTTTACAGGGGGACTACGAGCAGTACTTC.

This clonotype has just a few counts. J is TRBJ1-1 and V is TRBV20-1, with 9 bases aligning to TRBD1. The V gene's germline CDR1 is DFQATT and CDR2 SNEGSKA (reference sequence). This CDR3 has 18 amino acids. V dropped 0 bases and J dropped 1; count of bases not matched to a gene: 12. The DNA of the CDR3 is TGCAGTGCTAGAGAGGCCCGGGGACAGGGCAGTGGGAACACTGAAGCTTTCTTT. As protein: CSAREARGQGSGNTEAFF.

CDR3 region: CASSYSTDSTKFEAFF. DNA of the CDR3: TGTGCCAGCAGTTACTCGACGGACAGTACGAAGTTTGAAGCTTTCTTT. The V gene is TRBV6-2 or TRBV6-3, the J gene TRBJ1-1, with D maybe TRBD1 (6 bases). Germline V gives CDR1 MNHEY, CDR2 SVGEGT. With 0 bases removed from V and 7 bases from J, the gap between germline ends came to 18 bases. The CDR3 spans 16 residues.

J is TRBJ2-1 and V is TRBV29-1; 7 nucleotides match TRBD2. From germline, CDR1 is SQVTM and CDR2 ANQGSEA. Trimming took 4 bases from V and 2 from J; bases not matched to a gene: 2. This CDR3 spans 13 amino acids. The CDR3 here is CSVGLATYNEQFF. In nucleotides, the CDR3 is TGCAGCGTTGGACTAGCTACCTACAATGAGCAGTTCTTC.

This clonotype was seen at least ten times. CDR3 bases: TGCGCCAGCAGCTTGGAGGGGACAAGGCTATACAATGAGCAGTTCTTC. It translates to CASSLEGTRLYNEQFF. The V call is TRBV5-1, the J call TRBJ2-1, with a possible D match to TRBD1 (6 bases). The germline CDR1 and CDR2 sequences are SGHRS and YFSETQ. Trimming took 0 bases from V and 4 from J, leaving 14 bases between them. CDR3 size: 16 residues.

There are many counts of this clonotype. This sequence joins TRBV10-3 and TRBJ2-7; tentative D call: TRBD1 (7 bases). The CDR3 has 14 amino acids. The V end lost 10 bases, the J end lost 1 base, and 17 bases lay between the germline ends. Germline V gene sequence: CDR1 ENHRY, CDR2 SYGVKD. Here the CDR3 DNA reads TGTGCCAGCAAGTGGACAGGAGGGTCCTACGAGCAGTACTTC. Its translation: CASKWTGGSYEQYF.

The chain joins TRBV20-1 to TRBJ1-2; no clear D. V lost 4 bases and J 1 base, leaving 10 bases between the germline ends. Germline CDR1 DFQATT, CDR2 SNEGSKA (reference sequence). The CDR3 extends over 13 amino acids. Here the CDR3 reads CSATSDFNYGYTF. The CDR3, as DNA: TGCAGTGCTACTTCGGACTTTAACTATGGCTACACCTTC.

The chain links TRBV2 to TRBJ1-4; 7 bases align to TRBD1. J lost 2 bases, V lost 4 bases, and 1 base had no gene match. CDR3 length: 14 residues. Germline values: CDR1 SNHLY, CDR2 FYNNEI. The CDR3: CASSADRTNEKLFF. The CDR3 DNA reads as TGTGCCAGCAGTGCGGACAGGACTAATGAAAAACTGTTTTTT.

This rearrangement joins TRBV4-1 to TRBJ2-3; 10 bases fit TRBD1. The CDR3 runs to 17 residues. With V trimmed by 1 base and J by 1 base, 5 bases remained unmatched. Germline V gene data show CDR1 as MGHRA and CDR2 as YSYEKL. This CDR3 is CASSQGPGTGGTDTQYF. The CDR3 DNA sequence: TGCGCCAGCAGCCAAGGCCCCGGGACAGGGGGCACAGATACGCAGTATTTT.

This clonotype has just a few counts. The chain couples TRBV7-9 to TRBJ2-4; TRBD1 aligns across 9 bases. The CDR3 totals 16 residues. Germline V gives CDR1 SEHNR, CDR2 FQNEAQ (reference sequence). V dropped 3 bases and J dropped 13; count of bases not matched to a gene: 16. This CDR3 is CASSFGTGRSYNEQYF. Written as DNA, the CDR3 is TGTGCCAGCAGCTTCGGGACAGGGAGAAGTTACAATGAGCAGTACTTC.

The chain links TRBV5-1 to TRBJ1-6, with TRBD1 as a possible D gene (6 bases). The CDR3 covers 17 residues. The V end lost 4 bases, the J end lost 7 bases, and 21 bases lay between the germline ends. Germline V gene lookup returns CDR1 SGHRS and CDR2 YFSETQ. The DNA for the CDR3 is TGCGCCAGCAGCCCGGAGGGGGGGAGACGGGGGAATTCACCCCTCCACTTT. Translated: CASSPEGGRRGNSPLHF.

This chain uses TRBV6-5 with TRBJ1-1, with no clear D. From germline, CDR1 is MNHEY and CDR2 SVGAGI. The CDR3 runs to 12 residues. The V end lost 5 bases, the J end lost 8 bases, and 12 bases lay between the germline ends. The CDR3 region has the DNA TGTGCCAGCAGTCACCGGGCCTCAGAAGCTTTCTTT. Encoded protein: CASSHRASEAFF.

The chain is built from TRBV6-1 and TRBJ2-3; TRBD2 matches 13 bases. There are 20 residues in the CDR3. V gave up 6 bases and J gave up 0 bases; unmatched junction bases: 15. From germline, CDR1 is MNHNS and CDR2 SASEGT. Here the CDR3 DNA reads TGTGCCAGCAGCGGGACAGGGAAGACTAGCGGGGGGCGGAGCACAGATACGCAGTATTTT. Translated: CASSGTGKTSGGRSTDTQYF.

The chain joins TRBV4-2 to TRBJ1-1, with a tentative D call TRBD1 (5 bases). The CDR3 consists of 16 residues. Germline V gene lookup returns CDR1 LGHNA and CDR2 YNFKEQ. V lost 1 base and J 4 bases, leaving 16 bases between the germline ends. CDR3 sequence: CASSQGSIRGLTEAFF. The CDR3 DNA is TGTGCCAGCAGCCAAGGTTCTATAAGGGGCCTCACTGAAGCTTTCTTT.